The 30 T cell receptor beta chains reported below all come from one sample, sequenced in a study of T cell clonotyping in hematopoietic cell transplantation. Time point denoted: recipient sample about 28 days before transplant, after cytoreduction. The repertoire was sequenced with immunoSEQ multiplex PCR; TCRdb's copy has only in-frame clones and lacks some. The table lists approximately 25,000 clones, 80% to 90% of them singletons. The sample was peripheral blood mononuclear cells, taken before stem cell transplant. These receptors were taken from a woman aged 55-70 years with acute myeloid leukemia. Some clones in this sample may be carry-over from other donors' samples.

CDR3: CASSLENGLQETQYF. CDR3 DNA: TGTGCCAGCAGCTTGGAAAATGGCTTACAAGAGACCCAGTACTTC. The V gene is TRBV5-4, the J gene TRBJ2-5; the D is unclear. This CDR3 contains 15 residues. V was clipped by 0 bases and J by 2 bases, with 11 bases between them. Germline V gene sequence: CDR1 SGHNT, CDR2 YYREEE (reference sequence).

V gene TRBV5-1 combines with J gene TRBJ2-7; 9 nucleotides match TRBD1. V gave up 3 bases and J gave up 3 bases; unmatched junction bases: 4. Germline lookup yields CDR1 SGHRS and CDR2 YFSETQ. The CDR3 totals 14 residues. For the CDR3, the DNA is TGCGCCAGCAGCTACACAGGGGGCATCTACGAGCAGTACTTC. This sequence encodes CASSYTGGIYEQYF.

The V gene is TRBV9, the J gene TRBJ1-2; 8 bases map to TRBD1. V shed 0 bases and J 4 bases; nucleotides not matched to a gene: 8. Germline-derived CDR1 and CDR2 are SGDLS and YYNGEE. The CDR3 runs 16 residues. The CDR3, as DNA: TGTGCCAGCAGCGTAGATTCCAGGGGGCAGAGCTATGGCTACACCTTC. Translated: CASSVDSRGQSYGYTF.

For the CDR3, the DNA is TGTGCCAGCAGCTCCGACACCTTCGGGGTATACGAGCAGTACTTC. This gives the protein CASSSDTFGVYEQYF. The J gene is TRBJ2-7, the V gene TRBV7-2; D perhaps matches TRBD2 (5 bases). The CDR3 has 15 amino acids. The V gene's germline CDR1 is SGHTA and CDR2 FQGNSA. V lost 4 bases to trimming and J lost 4 bases, with 17 bases between them. The whole variable domain, filled in from reference TRBV7-2 and TRBJ2-7, reads GAGVSQSPSNKVTEKGKDVELRCDPISGHTALYWYRQSLGQGLEFLIYFQGNSAPDKSGLPSDRFSAERTGGSVSTLTIQRTQQEDSAVYLCASSSDTFGVYEQYFGPGTRLTVT.

The genes are TRBV7-2 and TRBJ2-3; TRBD2 might be the D (5 bases). This CDR3 is built from 14 residues. Germline assignment: CDR1 SGHTA and CDR2 FQGNSA. Trimming stripped 5 bases from V and 2 bases from J, with 11 bases between. CDR3 loop: CASSRDYNTDTQYF. CDR3 DNA sequence: TGTGCCAGCAGCCGCGACTATAACACAGATACGCAGTATTTT.

The genes are TRBV10-3 and TRBJ1-2; 7 bases agree with TRBD1. There are 14 residues in the CDR3. The germline V gene encodes CDR1 ENHRY and CDR2 SYGVKD. The J segment lost 5 bases and the V segment lost 6 bases, leaving 9 bases of the junction unmatched. The CDR3 DNA follows: TGTGCCATCAGACCGGGACAGATTCTTTATGGCTACACCTTC. Protein: CAIRPGQILYGYTF.

The CDR3 DNA sequence: TGTGCCATCAGTGAGGCCGCAGGAGGAGGCTACACCTTC. Translation gives CAISEAAGGGYTF. This rearrangement joins TRBV10-3 to TRBJ1-2; D not resolved. The CDR3 loop spans 13 amino acids. CDR1 and CDR2 (germline): ENHRY, SYGVKD. Deletions cut 2 bases from V and 8 bases from J, with 12 bases between.

The V gene is TRBV28, the J gene TRBJ1-1; no clear D gene. From germline, CDR1 is MDHEN and CDR2 SYDVKM. The CDR3 consists of 14 residues. Trimming pared 5 bases from V and 1 base from J, leaving 11 bases between. DNA for the CDR3: TGTGCCAGCAGTCCCCGACATCAGAACACTGAAGCTTTCTTT. Translation gives CASSPRHQNTEAFF. The entire variable domain, with the rest obtained from reference TRBV28 and TRBJ1-1, is as follows: DVKVTQSSRYLVKRTGEKVFLECVQDMDHENMFWYRQDPGLGLRLIYFSYDVKMKEKGDIPEGYSVSREKKERFSLILESASTNQTSMYLCASSPRHQNTEAFFGQGTRLTVV.

The rearrangement links TRBV7-2 to TRBJ1-5; a possible D gene is TRBD1 (5 bases). Trimming cost V 6 bases and J 5 bases, with 17 bases left between them. Germline V gene data show CDR1 as SGHTA and CDR2 as FQGNSA. The CDR3 has 15 residues. CDR3 amino acids: CASRSAGVRDQPQHF. The CDR3 nucleotides are TGTGCCAGCAGATCCGCGGGGGTTCGGGATCAGCCCCAGCATTTT.

This sequence joins TRBV13 and TRBJ1-1; 9 bases fit TRBD1. This CDR3 has 16 amino acids. CDR1 is PRHDT, CDR2 FYEKMQ, per germline (reference sequence). V was clipped by 4 bases and J by 1 base; unmatched bases: 7. In nucleotides, the CDR3 is TGTGCCAGCAGCTCGGGACAGGGCTCGGGGAACACTGAAGCTTTCTTT. This gives the protein CASSSGQGSGNTEAFF.

This chain connects TRBV6-6 to TRBJ1-2; TRBD1 is a possible D gene (5 bases). This CDR3 spans 14 amino acids. Between the trimmed V and J ends, which lost 7 bases and 2 bases, there was a span of 14 bases. The germline gives CDR1 MNHNY, CDR2 SVGAGI (reference sequence). The DNA of the CDR3 is TGTGCCAGCAAGGGGAGTATAGCGAACTATGGCTACACCTTC. Its translation is CASKGSIANYGYTF.

The V gene is TRBV9, the J gene TRBJ1-3, with TRBD1 matching over 11 bases. CDR1 is SGDLS and CDR2 is YYNGEE in the germline V gene. The length of the CDR3 is 18 residues. Losses at the gene ends were 4 bases for V and 3 bases for J; bases not matched to a gene: 12. Here the CDR3 DNA reads TGTGCCAGCAGCCCAGGACAGGGGGCAAGTAAAGGTGGAAACACCATATATTTT. Amino acids: CASSPGQGASKGGNTIYF.

J is TRBJ2-7 and V is TRBV19; 9 nucleotides agree with TRBD1. Trimming took 0 bases from V and 1 from J; bases not matched to a gene: 1. CDR3 length: 15 residues. The germline gives CDR1 LNHDA, CDR2 SQIVND (reference sequence). CDR3 loop: CASSIEGTGSYEQYF. The CDR3 nucleotides read TGTGCCAGTAGTATAGAGGGGACAGGGTCCTACGAGCAGTACTTC.

The V and J genes are TRBV27 and TRBJ2-5; D is unresolved. V lost 2 bases and J 5 bases, leaving 9 bases between the germline ends. Germline loops: CDR1 MNHEY, CDR2 SMNVEV (reference sequence). This CDR3 has 13 residues. CDR3 in amino acids: CASSLRPRETQYF. As DNA, the CDR3 is TGTGCCAGCAGTTTAAGGCCACGGGAGACCCAGTACTTC.

The chain joins TRBV28 to TRBJ2-5; the match to TRBD1 covers 7 bases. Germline trimming cut 5 bases from V and 7 bases from J; bases unmatched to any gene: 10. Germline lookup yields CDR1 MDHEN and CDR2 SYDVKM. This CDR3 has 14 amino acids. The CDR3 region has the DNA TGTGCCAGCAGTCCGGGACAGAAAATCGGGACCCAGTACTTC. Translating it yields CASSPGQKIGTQYF. Full variable domain (outside the CDR3, taken from reference TRBV28 and TRBJ2-5): DVKVTQSSRYLVKRTGEKVFLECVQDMDHENMFWYRQDPGLGLRLIYFSYDVKMKEKGDIPEGYSVSREKKERFSLILESASTNQTSMYLCASSPGQKIGTQYFGPGTRLLVL.

The chain has TRBV9 and TRBJ1-1, with D unresolved. The CDR3 has 14 amino acids. V dropped 3 bases and J dropped 0 bases, with 9 bases sitting between them. The germline gives CDR1 SGDLS, CDR2 YYNGEE. CDR3 amino acids: CASSAGPMNTEAFF. The DNA of the CDR3 is TGTGCCAGCAGCGCAGGACCCATGAACACTGAAGCTTTCTTT.

The sample holds a few counts of this clone. The rearrangement joins TRBV27 to TRBJ2-3, with unresolved D. Trimming pared 0 bases from V and 2 bases from J, leaving 6 bases between. The germline CDR1 and CDR2 sequences are MNHEY and SMNVEV (reference sequence). This CDR3 region has 14 residues. CDR3 residues: CASSLSQPTDTQYF. In nucleotides, the CDR3 is TGTGCCAGCAGTTTATCCCAACCCACAGATACGCAGTATTTT.

There are a few counts of this clone. The J gene is TRBJ2-5, the V gene TRBV4-3, with 8 bases that match TRBD1. The CDR3 runs 17 residues. Germline V gene data show CDR1 as LGHNA and CDR2 as YSLEER. Trimming cost V 0 bases and J 1 base; bases outside gene matches: 7. CDR3 sequence (DNA): TGCGCCAGCAGCCAAGAGGGGACAGGAGGGGGCCAAGAGACCCAGTACTTC. It translates to CASSQEGTGGGQETQYF.

The rearrangement joins TRBV19 to TRBJ1-1; D perhaps matches TRBD1 (5 bases). Germline CDR1 LNHDA, CDR2 SQIVND (reference sequence). The CDR3 consists of 14 residues. Trimming removed 9 bases at V and 1 base at J, with 15 bases between. CDR3: CASRLGAANTEAFF. The CDR3 DNA reads as TGTGCCAGCAGACTTGGGGCGGCGAACACTGAAGCTTTCTTT.

The chain is built from TRBV5-4 and TRBJ1-3, with D possibly matching TRBD1 (5 bases). CDR3 size: 14 residues. Trimming pared 3 bases from V and 8 bases from J, leaving 15 bases between. From germline, CDR1 is SGHNT and CDR2 YYREEE (reference sequence). This CDR3 reads CASSSVTVSDTIYF. The CDR3 DNA is TGTGCCAGCAGCTCGGTGACAGTTTCGGACACCATATATTTT.

As for this clone: One junction end disagrees with the germline gene, perhaps due to a read error. The rearrangement joins TRBV7-9 to TRBJ1-1, with D maybe TRBD1 (5 bases). Germline V lookup: CDR1 SEHNR, CDR2 FQNEAQ (reference sequence). This CDR3 is 13 amino acids long. CDR3 bases: TGTGCCAGCAGCTGGGGGTTGAACAGTGAAGCTTTCTTT. It specifies CASSWGLNSEAFF.

This clone was seen once. J is TRBJ1-3 and V is TRBV5-1, with D tentatively TRBD1 (5 bases). The CDR3 spans 14 residues. Trimming took off 0 bases at V and 2 bases at J, with 6 bases between the two ends. CDR1 is SGHRS, CDR2 YFSETQ, per germline. The CDR3 here is CASSLGGTGNTIYF. The CDR3, as DNA: TGCGCCAGCAGCTTGGGGGGGACTGGAAACACCATATATTTT.

The CDR3 DNA reads as TGTGCCAGCAGCGATGTGTCATACGAGCAGTACTTC. Translated, it gives CASSDVSYEQYF. This sequence joins TRBV28 and TRBJ2-7; D not resolved. CDR1 is MDHEN and CDR2 is SYDVKM in the germline V gene. V dropped 6 bases and J dropped 4 bases, with 10 bases sitting between them. This CDR3 spans 12 amino acids.

The chain joins TRBV10-3 to TRBJ1-1, with D unclear. The germline V and J ends were trimmed by 4 bases and 1 base, with 7 bases remaining between them. The CDR3 covers 13 residues. The germline V gene encodes CDR1 ENHRY and CDR2 SYGVKD. DNA for the CDR3: TGTGCCATCAGTGGGGTCTGGAACACTGAAGCTTTCTTT. Translation: CAISGVWNTEAFF.

About this clone itself: Other nucleotide sequences in the sample specify the same CDR3. The chain links TRBV4-3 to TRBJ2-7; 7 nucleotides line up with TRBD1. Germline V lookup: CDR1 LGHNA, CDR2 YSLEER. The V gene end was trimmed by 6 bases and the J gene end by 5 bases; junction bases not matched to a gene: 7. This CDR3 has 13 residues. The CDR3: CASSPPGGDEQYF. DNA of the CDR3: TGCGCCAGCAGTCCCCCAGGGGGAGACGAGCAGTACTTC.

The rearrangement uses TRBV11-2 and TRBJ2-6; no firm D call. This CDR3 has 14 amino acids. Germline CDR1 reads SGHAT; CDR2 reads FQNNGV. The V gene lost 5 bases and the J gene lost 0 bases, with 5 bases spanning the gap. The CDR3 nucleotides are TGTGCCAGCAGCCGCGACTCTGGGGCCAACGTCCTGACTTTC. Its protein is CASSRDSGANVLTF.

CDR3 nucleotides: TGTGCCAGCAGTTTAGGGGGAATCGGGGAGCTGTTTTTT. It yields the protein CASSLGGIGELFF. J is TRBJ2-2 and V is TRBV27; possibly TRBD1 or TRBD2 for D (5 bases each). The CDR3 consists of 13 residues. V shed 2 bases and J shed 7 bases, with 8 bases lying between them. Germline loops: CDR1 MNHEY, CDR2 SMNVEV (reference sequence).

This chain links TRBV25-1 with TRBJ2-7; D is unclear. Between the trimmed V and J ends, which lost 3 bases and 2 bases, there was a span of 11 bases. Looked up from germline, CDR1 is MGHDK and CDR2 is SYGVNS. The CDR3 runs to 14 residues. The CDR3 nucleotides read TGTGCCAGCAGTGATGTAGGGTTCGCCTACGAGCAGTACTTC. This sequence encodes CASSDVGFAYEQYF.

The rearrangement joins TRBV5-1 to TRBJ2-5, with 11 bases matching TRBD1. CDR3 length: 15 amino acids. Germline V lookup: CDR1 SGHRS, CDR2 YFSETQ. V was clipped by 0 bases and J by 7 bases; unmatched bases: 5. In nucleotides, the CDR3 is TGCGCCAGCAGCTTGGTCTTTGGACAGGGGGCGACCCAGTACTTC. It yields the protein CASSLVFGQGATQYF.

The gene calls are TRBV7-2 and TRBJ1-2, with TRBD1 as a possible D gene (6 bases). The CDR3 is 14 amino acids. V dropped 5 bases and J dropped 2 bases, with 12 bases sitting between them. CDR1 and CDR2 from the germline V gene are SGHTA and FQGNSA. The CDR3 spells CASSQDRINYGYTF. For the CDR3, the DNA is TGTGCCAGCAGCCAAGACAGGATCAACTATGGCTACACCTTC. The variable domain in full, with the rest retrieved from reference TRBV7-2 and TRBJ1-2, is GAGVSQSPSNKVTEKGKDVELRCDPISGHTALYWYRQSLGQGLEFLIYFQGNSAPDKSGLPSDRFSAERTGGSVSTLTIQRTQQEDSAVYLCASSQDRINYGYTFGSGTRLTVV.